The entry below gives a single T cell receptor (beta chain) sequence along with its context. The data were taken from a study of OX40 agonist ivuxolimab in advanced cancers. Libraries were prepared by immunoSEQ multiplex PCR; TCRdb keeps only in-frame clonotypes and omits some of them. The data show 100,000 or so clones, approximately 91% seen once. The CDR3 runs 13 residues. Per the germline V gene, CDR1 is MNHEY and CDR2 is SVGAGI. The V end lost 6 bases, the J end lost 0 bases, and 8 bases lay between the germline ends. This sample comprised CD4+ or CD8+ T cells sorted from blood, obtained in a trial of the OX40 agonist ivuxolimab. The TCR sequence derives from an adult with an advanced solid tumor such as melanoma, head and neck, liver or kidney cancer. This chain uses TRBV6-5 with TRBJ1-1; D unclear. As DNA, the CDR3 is TGTGCCAGCAGGGGCCCCATGAACACTGAAGCTTTCTTT. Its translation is CASRGPMNTEAFF.